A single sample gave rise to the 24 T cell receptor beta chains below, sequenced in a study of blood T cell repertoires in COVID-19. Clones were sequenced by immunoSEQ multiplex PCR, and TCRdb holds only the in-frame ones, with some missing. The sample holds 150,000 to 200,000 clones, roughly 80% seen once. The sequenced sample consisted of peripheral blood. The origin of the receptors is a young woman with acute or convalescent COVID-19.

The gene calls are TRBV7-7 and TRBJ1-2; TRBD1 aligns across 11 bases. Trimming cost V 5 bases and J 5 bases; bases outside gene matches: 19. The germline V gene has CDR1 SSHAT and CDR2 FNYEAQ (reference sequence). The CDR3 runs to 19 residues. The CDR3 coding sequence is TGTGCCAGCAGCCCATTTCCCCGGGGACAGGGGGGCGGATGGTATGGCTACACCTTC. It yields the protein CASSPFPRGQGGGWYGYTF. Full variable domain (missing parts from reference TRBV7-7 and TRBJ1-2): GAGVSQSPRYKVTKRGQDVTLRCDPISSHATLYWYQQALGQGPEFLTYFNYEAQPDKSGLPSDRFSAERPEGSISTLTIQRTEQRDSAMYRCASSPFPRGQGGGWYGYTFGSGTRLTVV.

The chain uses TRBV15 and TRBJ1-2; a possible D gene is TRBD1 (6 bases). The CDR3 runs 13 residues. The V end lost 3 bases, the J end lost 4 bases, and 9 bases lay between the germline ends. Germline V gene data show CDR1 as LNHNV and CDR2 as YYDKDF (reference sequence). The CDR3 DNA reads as TGTGCCACCAGCAGGGACAGAGTCTATGGCTACACCTTC. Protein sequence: CATSRDRVYGYTF.

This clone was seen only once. CDR3 protein: CASSLYSGRSYEQYF. The CDR3 DNA is TGTGCCAGCAGCTTATACAGCGGGAGGTCCTACGAGCAGTACTTC. This chain connects TRBV11-2 to TRBJ2-7, with 9 bases lining up with TRBD2. Per the germline V gene, CDR1 is SGHAT and CDR2 is FQNNGV. The CDR3 runs to 15 residues. V was clipped by 2 bases and J by 1 base; unmatched bases: 3.

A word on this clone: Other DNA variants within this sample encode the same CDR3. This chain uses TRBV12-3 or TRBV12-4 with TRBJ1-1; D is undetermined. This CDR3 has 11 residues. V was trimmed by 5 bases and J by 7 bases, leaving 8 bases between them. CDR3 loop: CASSLPLEAFF. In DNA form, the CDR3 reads TGTGCCAGCAGTCTACCCCTTGAAGCTTTCTTT.

The CDR3, as DNA: TGTGCCAGCAGTGCGGCCGGACTAGCGGACTACGAGCAGTACTTC. Translation: CASSAAGLADYEQYF. The genes are TRBV28 and TRBJ2-7; TRBD2 agrees at 10 bases. The germline gives CDR1 MDHEN, CDR2 SYDVKM. After removal of 5 bases from V and 3 bases from J, the junction contained 7 bases not matched to a gene. CDR3 length: 15 amino acids.

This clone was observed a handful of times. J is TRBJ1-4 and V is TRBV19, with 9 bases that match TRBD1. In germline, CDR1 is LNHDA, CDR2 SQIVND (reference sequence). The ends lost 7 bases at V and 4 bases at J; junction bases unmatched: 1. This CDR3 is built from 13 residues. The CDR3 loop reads CASKDRGNEKLFF. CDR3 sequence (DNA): TGTGCCAGTAAGGACAGGGGTAATGAAAAACTGTTTTTT.

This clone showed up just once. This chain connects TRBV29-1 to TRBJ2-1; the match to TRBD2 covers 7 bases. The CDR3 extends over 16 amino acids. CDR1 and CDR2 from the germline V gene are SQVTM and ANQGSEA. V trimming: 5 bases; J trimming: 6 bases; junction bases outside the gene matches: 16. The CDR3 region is CSVSLPKRGPFNEQFF. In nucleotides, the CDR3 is TGCAGCGTTTCGCTACCTAAGCGGGGCCCGTTCAATGAGCAGTTCTTC.

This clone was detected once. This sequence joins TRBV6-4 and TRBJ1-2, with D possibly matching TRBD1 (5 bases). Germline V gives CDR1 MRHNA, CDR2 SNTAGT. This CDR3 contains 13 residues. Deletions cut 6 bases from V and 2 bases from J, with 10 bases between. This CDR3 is CASRPGGNYGYTF. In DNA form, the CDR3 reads TGTGCCAGCAGGCCCGGGGGGAACTATGGCTACACCTTC.

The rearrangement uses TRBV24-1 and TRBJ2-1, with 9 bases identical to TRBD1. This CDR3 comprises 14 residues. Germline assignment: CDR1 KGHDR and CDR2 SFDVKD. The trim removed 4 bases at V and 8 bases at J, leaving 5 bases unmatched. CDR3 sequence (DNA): TGTGCCACCAGTGACAACAGGGGGCATGATGAGCAGTTCTTC. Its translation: CATSDNRGHDEQFF.

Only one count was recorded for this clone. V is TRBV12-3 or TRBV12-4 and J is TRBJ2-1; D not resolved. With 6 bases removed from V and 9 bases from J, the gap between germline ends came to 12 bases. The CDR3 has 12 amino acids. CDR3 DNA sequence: TGTGCCAGCAGCCCGTCACTTAGTGAGCAGTTCTTC. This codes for CASSPSLSEQFF.

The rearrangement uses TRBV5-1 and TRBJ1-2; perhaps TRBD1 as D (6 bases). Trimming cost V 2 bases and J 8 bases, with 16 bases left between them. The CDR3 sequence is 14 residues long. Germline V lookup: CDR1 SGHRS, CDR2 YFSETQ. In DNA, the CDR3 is TGCGCCAGCAGCTTAGCACCAGGGGCGAGCGGCTACACCTTC. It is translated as CASSLAPGASGYTF.

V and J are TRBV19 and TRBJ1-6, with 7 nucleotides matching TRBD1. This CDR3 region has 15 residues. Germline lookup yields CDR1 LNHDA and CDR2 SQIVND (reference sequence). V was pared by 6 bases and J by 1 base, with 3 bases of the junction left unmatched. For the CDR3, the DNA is TGTGCCAGTAGGCAGGGGGAATCCTATAATTCACCCCTCCACTTT. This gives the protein CASRQGESYNSPLHF.

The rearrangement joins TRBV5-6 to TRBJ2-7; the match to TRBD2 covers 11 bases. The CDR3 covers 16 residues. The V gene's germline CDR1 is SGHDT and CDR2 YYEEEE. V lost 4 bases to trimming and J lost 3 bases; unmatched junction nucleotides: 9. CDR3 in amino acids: CASSPLAGGLLYEQYF. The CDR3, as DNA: TGTGCCAGCAGCCCGCTAGCGGGAGGCCTACTCTACGAGCAGTACTTC.

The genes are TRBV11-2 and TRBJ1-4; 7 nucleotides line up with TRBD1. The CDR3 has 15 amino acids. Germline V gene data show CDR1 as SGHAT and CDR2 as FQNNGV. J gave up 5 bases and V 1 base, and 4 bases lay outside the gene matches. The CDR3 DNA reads TGTGCCAGCAGCTTAGGTGGCAGGGGGAATGAAAAACTGTTTTTT. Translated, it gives CASSLGGRGNEKLFF.

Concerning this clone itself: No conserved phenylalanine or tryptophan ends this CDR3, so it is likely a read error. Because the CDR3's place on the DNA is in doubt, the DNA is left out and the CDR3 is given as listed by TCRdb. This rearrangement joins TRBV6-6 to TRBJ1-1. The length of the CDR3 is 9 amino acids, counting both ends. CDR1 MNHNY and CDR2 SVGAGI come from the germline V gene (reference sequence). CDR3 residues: CASSLRPRG.

The CDR3 bases are TGTGCCAGCAGCCGCATGCTGGGGGGGGTCAATGAGCAGTTCTTC. Amino acids: CASSRMLGGVNEQFF. This sequence joins TRBV3-1 (or the pseudogene TRBV3-2) and TRBJ2-1; TRBD2 matches 7 bases. The length of the CDR3 is 15 residues. V trimming: 4 bases; J trimming: 6 bases; junction bases outside the gene matches: 9. The germline V gene encodes CDR1 LGHDT and CDR2 YNNKEL (reference sequence).

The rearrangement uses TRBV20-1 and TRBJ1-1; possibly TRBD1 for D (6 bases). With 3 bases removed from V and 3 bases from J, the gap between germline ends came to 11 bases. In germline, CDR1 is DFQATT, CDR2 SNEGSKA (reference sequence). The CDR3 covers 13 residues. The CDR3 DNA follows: TGCAGTGCTAGTGGGAACAGGGACACTGAAGCTTTCTTT. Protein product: CSASGNRDTEAFF.

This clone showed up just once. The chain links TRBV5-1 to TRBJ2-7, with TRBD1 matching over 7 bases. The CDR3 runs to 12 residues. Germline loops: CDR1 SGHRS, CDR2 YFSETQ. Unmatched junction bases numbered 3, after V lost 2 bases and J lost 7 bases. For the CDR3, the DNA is TGCGCCAGCAGCTTCACAGGGGAGGAGCAGTACTTC. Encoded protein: CASSFTGEEQYF. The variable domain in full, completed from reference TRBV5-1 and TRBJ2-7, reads KAGVTQTPRYLIKTRGQQVTLSCSPISGHRSVSWYQQTPGQGLQFLFEYFSETQRNKGNFPGRFSGRQFSNSRSEMNVSTLELGDSALYLCASSFTGEEQYFGPGTRLTVT.

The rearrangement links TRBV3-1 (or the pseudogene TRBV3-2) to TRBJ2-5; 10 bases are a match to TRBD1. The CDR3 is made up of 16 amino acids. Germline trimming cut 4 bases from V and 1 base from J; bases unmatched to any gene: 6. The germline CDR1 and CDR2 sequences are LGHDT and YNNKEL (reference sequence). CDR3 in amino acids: CASSRRTGGFQETQYF. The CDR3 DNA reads TGTGCCAGCAGCCGCCGGACAGGGGGTTTCCAAGAGACCCAGTACTTC.

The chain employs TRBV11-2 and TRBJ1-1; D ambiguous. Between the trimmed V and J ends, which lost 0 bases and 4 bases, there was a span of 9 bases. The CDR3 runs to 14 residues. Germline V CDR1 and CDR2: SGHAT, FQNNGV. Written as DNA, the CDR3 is TGTGCCAGCAGCTTAGATCGACTGAGCACTGAAGCTTTCTTT. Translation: CASSLDRLSTEAFF.

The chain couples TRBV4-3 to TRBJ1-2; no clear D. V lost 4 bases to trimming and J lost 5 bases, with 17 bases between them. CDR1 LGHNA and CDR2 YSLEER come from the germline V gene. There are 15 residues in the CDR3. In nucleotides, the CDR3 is TGCGCCAGCAGCCCCACCGGGTTAGGAGGATATGGCTACACCTTC. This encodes CASSPTGLGGYGYTF.

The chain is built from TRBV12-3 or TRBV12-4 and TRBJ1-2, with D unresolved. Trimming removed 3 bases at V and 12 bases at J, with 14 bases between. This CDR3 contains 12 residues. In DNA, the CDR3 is TGTGCCAGCAGTTTTTCCCTGAGGTTAAACACCTTC. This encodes CASSFSLRLNTF.

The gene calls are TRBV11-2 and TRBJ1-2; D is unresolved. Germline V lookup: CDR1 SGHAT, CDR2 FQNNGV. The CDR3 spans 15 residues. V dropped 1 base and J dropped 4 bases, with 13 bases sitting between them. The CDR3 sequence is CASSLGPSASYGYTF. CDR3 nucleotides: TGTGCCAGCAGCTTAGGTCCCAGCGCCAGCTATGGCTACACCTTC.

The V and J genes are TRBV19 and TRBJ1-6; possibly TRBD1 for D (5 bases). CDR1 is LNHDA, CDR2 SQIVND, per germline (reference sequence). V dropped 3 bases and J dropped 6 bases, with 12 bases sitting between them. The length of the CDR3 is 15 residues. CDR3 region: CASSIIGGFNSPLHF. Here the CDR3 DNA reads TGTGCCAGTAGTATTATCGGGGGTTTTAATTCACCCCTCCACTTT.